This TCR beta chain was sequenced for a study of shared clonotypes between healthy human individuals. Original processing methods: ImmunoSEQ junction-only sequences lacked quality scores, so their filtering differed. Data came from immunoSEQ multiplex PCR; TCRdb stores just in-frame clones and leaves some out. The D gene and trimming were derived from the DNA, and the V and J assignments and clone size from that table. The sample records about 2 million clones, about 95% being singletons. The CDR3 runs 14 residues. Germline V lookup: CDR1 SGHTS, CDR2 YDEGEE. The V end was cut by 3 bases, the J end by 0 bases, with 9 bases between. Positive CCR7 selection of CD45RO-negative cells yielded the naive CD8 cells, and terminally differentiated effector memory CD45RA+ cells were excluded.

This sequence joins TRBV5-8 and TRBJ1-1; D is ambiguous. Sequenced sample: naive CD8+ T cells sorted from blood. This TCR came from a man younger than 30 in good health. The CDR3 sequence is CASSSPVMNTEAFF. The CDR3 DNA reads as TGTGCCAGCAGCTCCCCCGTGATGAACACTGAAGCTTTCTTT.